Presented here are 22 T cell receptor beta chains from one specimen sequenced in a study of early T cells in non-severe SARS-CoV-2 infection. TCRdb re-called the 5' RACE reads through MiXCR, storing one row per CDR3 protein. The table lists 70,000 to 75,000 distinct CDR3 sequences, approximately 13% of them singletons. Sequencing was done on a sample of whole blood. These receptors came from an adult who was a healthcare worker with PCR-confirmed SARS-CoV-2 infection or an uninfected control (not recorded which).

This clonotype was counted at least ten times. The chain carries TRBV5-1 and TRBJ2-1, with TRBD1 matching 9 bases. V was clipped by 5 bases and J by 9 bases; unmatched bases: 6. This CDR3 is built from 13 residues. The germline V gene has CDR1 SGHRS and CDR2 YFSETQ. CDR3 in amino acids: CASSRDRASEQFF. The CDR3 nucleotides read TGCGCCAGCAGTCGGGACAGGGCTAGTGAGCAGTTCTTC. The entire variable domain, with the rest obtained from reference TRBV5-1 and TRBJ2-1, is as follows: KAGVTQTPRYLIKTRGQQVTLSCSPISGHRSVSWYQQTPGQGLQFLFEYFSETQRNKGNFPGRFSGRQFSNSRSEMNVSTLELGDSALYLCASSRDRASEQFFGPGTRLTVL.

Here the CDR3 DNA reads TGTGCCACAGGGGCTCCGATGGGGGGGGCCAACGAGCAGTACTTC. This translates into CATGAPMGGANEQYF. The chain joins TRBV28 to TRBJ2-7; a weak D match, TRBD2 (7 bases). V gave up 10 bases and J gave up 5 bases, with 24 bases separating them. Germline V lookup: CDR1 MDHEN, CDR2 SYDVKM. The CDR3 runs to 15 residues.

This clonotype was seen a few times. The chain recombines TRBV20-1 with TRBJ1-6, with D tentatively TRBD1 (6 bases). CDR1 is DFQATT, CDR2 SNEGSKA, per germline (reference sequence). V was cut by 0 bases and J by 7 bases, with 16 bases left in between. This CDR3 is 16 amino acids long. CDR3 residues: CSARDQRGQGNSPLHF. The CDR3 region has the DNA TGCAGTGCTAGAGATCAGCGAGGGCAGGGGAATTCACCCCTCCACTTT.

This clonotype was detected ten times or more. This chain connects TRBV28 to TRBJ2-1, with 8 nucleotides matching TRBD2. CDR3 length equals 16 residues. Germline V gene lookup returns CDR1 MDHEN and CDR2 SYDVKM. After removal of 5 bases from V and 5 bases from J, the junction contained 11 bases not matched to a gene. The CDR3, as DNA: TGTGCCAGCAGTCCTAACCGGGGGGGGTTAGACAATGAGCAGTTCTTC. It codes for CASSPNRGGLDNEQFF.

The V call is TRBV28, the J call TRBJ2-2; possible D gene TRBD2, 6 bases. Per germline, CDR1 MDHEN and CDR2 SYDVKM. V lost 7 bases and J lost 0, with 9 bases in between. The CDR3 covers 14 residues. The CDR3 here is CASKRTTNTGELFF. CDR3 nucleotides: TGTGCCAGCAAACGGACTACGAACACCGGGGAGCTGTTTTTT.

The chain links TRBV11-1 to TRBJ2-7; tentative D call: TRBD1 (5 bases). CDR3 length: 14 amino acids. V was shortened by 2 bases and J by 0 bases, with 8 bases between the two germline ends. Germline V gives CDR1 SGHAT, CDR2 FQDESV (reference sequence). The CDR3: CASSLPDNSYEQYF. CDR3 nucleotide sequence: TGTGCCAGCAGCTTACCGGACAACTCCTACGAGCAGTACTTC. The full variable domain, in which reference TRBV11-1 and TRBJ2-7 provide the parts outside the CDR3, is EAEVAQSPRYKITEKSQAVAFWCDPISGHATLYWYRQILGQGPELLVQFQDESVVDDSQLPKDRFSAERLKGVDSTLKIQPAELGDSAMYLCASSLPDNSYEQYFGPGTRLTVT.

The gene calls are TRBV4-3 and TRBJ1-1, with D hard to call. This CDR3 is 15 amino acids long. The V and J ends lost 1 base and 4 bases respectively, with 13 bases between them. CDR1 is LGHNA and CDR2 is YSLEER in the germline V gene. The CDR3 is CASSQGRWAGTEAFF. In DNA, the CDR3 is TGCGCCAGCAGCCAAGGAAGGTGGGCTGGCACTGAAGCTTTCTTT.

The genes are TRBV5-5 and TRBJ2-2, with D perhaps matching TRBD1 (5 bases). Germline values: CDR1 SGHKS, CDR2 YYEKEE (reference sequence). The CDR3 runs to 14 residues. Trimming shortened V by 0 bases and J by 7 bases, and 10 bases separated the two germline ends. The CDR3 protein is CASSLGSGIGELFF. The CDR3 bases are TGTGCCAGCAGCTTGGGATCAGGGATCGGGGAGCTGTTTTTT.

In this sample, this clonotype turned up a few times. The chain employs TRBV20-1 and TRBJ2-2; 8 bases map to TRBD2. The junction had 3 bases not matched to a gene; V was cut back by 7 bases and J by 5 bases. Germline values: CDR1 DFQATT, CDR2 SNEGSKA (reference sequence). CDR3 length: 12 amino acids. The CDR3 sequence: CSVAGRTGELFF. CDR3 DNA: TGCAGTGTAGCGGGACGGACCGGGGAGCTGTTTTTT.

This clonotype was seen only a few times. The DNA of the CDR3 is TGTGCCAGCTCACCAATCCCCCGGACAGGGACAAAAGATACGCAGTATTTT. This translates into CASSPIPRTGTKDTQYF. The J gene is TRBJ2-3, the V gene TRBV18; 8 positions agree with TRBD1. With 2 bases clipped from V and 5 bases from J, the junction kept 12 bases outside the gene matches. Germline loops: CDR1 KGHSH, CDR2 LQKENI. The CDR3 extends over 17 amino acids.

V is TRBV28 and J is TRBJ1-6; 7 bases agree with TRBD1. Germline CDR1 MDHEN, CDR2 SYDVKM. The CDR3 consists of 12 residues. The CDR3 region has the DNA TGTGGAGGGGGCGGGCTAAATTCACCCCTCCACTTT. It specifies CGGGGLNSPLHF. Combining the CDR3 with reference TRBV28 and TRBJ1-6 gives the whole variable domain DVKVTQSSRYLVKRTGEKVFLECVQDMDHENMFWYRQDPGLGLRLIYFSYDVKMKEKGDIPEGYSVSREKKERFSLILESASTNQTSMYLCGGGGLNSPLHFGNGTRLTVT.

V is TRBV3-1 and J is TRBJ2-7; no reliable D call. The V end was cut by 4 bases, the J end by 6 bases, with 10 bases between. Germline V gene sequence: CDR1 LGHDT, CDR2 YNNKEL (reference sequence). The CDR3 has 12 residues. The CDR3 DNA is TGTGCCAGCAGCCCCCAGTCGTCCGAGCAGTACTTC. Its protein is CASSPQSSEQYF.

V gene TRBV20-1 combines with J gene TRBJ1-1, with D perhaps matching TRBD1 (6 bases). This CDR3 spans 14 amino acids. CDR1 and CDR2 from the germline V gene are DFQATT and SNEGSKA (reference sequence). Trimming pared 1 base from V and 3 bases from J, leaving 12 bases between. In nucleotides, the CDR3 is TGCAGTGCTAGAGTTCCCAACAGGGACACTGAAGCTTTCTTT. Its protein product is CSARVPNRDTEAFF.

This clonotype was picked up many times. The rearrangement joins TRBV11-2 to TRBJ2-5, with unresolved D. Trimming stripped 5 bases from V and 5 bases from J, with 6 bases between. The germline V gene encodes CDR1 SGHAT and CDR2 FQNNGV. The CDR3 has 11 residues. CDR3 DNA sequence: TGTGCCAGCAGCCCCGCGGAGACCCAGTACTTC. Translated, it gives CASSPAETQYF.

V usage is TRBV29-1 and J usage is TRBJ1-3; possible D gene TRBD1, 5 bases. Deletions cut 3 bases from V and 9 bases from J, with 9 bases between. The V gene's germline CDR1 is SQVTM and CDR2 ANQGSEA. This CDR3 contains 11 residues. The CDR3 DNA reads as TGCAGCGTTGACAGTCAGGGCACCATATATTTT. It translates to CSVDSQGTIYF.

The CDR3 DNA reads as TGCGCCAGCAGTGTGACGGATTCACCCCTCCACTTT. This codes for CASSVTDSPLHF. The V call is TRBV10-2, the J call TRBJ1-6; no firm D call. V was trimmed by 4 bases and J by 8 bases, leaving 6 bases between them. The CDR3 has 12 amino acids. CDR1 and CDR2 (germline): WSHSY, SAAADI.

This sequence joins TRBV4-2 and TRBJ1-4, with a weak D call TRBD1 (5 bases). The CDR3 sequence is 14 residues long. Germline CDR1 LGHNA, CDR2 YNFKEQ. V was cut by 1 base and J by 2 bases, with 5 bases left in between. The CDR3: CASSQGGTNEKLFF. DNA of the CDR3: TGTGCCAGCAGCCAAGGGGGGACTAATGAAAAACTGTTTTTT.

The chain couples TRBV5-4 to TRBJ2-1; D is undetermined. This CDR3 is built from 14 residues. The V end was cut by 1 base, the J end by 1 base, with 6 bases between. In germline, CDR1 is SGHNT, CDR2 YYREEE (reference sequence). The CDR3, as DNA: TGTGCCAGCAGCTTGCGGGTATCCTACAATGAGCAGTTCTTC. This translates into CASSLRVSYNEQFF.

This clonotype showed up many times. The CDR3 DNA reads as TGTGCCAGCAACACAGCGGCGAAAGAGACCCAGTACTTC. Protein product: CASNTAAKETQYF. The chain recombines TRBV7-9 with TRBJ2-5; weak D call: TRBD2 (5 bases). This CDR3 is 13 amino acids long. CDR1 is SEHNR, CDR2 FQNEAQ, per germline (reference sequence). V was cut by 7 bases and J by 3 bases, with 12 bases left in between.

This clonotype appeared many times. V and J are TRBV4-3 and TRBJ1-6, with D perhaps TRBD1 (5 bases). CDR1 is LGHNA and CDR2 is YSLEER in the germline V gene. Trimming stripped 0 bases from V and 5 bases from J, with 14 bases between. The CDR3 length is 17 residues. The CDR3 region is CASSQDRGGVNNSPLHF. The DNA of the CDR3 is TGCGCCAGCAGCCAAGATAGGGGCGGGGTCAATAATTCACCCCTCCACTTT.

The J gene is TRBJ2-7, the V gene TRBV20-1; D not certain. Trimming removed 3 bases from V and 1 base from J, with 13 bases in between. Germline V gives CDR1 DFQATT, CDR2 SNEGSKA (reference sequence). The CDR3 covers 14 residues. CDR3 nucleotides: TGCAGTGCTAGGGAAGACAAGTATTCCTACGAGCAGTACTTC. This translates into CSAREDKYSYEQYF.

The chain joins TRBV12-3 or TRBV12-4 to TRBJ1-6; the D is unclear. The CDR3 spans 14 residues. Trimming cost V 2 bases and J 9 bases, with 11 bases left between them. The CDR3 loop reads CASSLRLEGSPLHF. Written as DNA, the CDR3 is TGTGCCAGCAGTTTACGGCTAGAAGGTTCACCCCTCCACTTT.